The present entry profiles one TCR beta chain with its context. Its target is not known. This entry belongs to a study of CD8 T cells in ankylosing spondylitis. Study conclusions and caveats: Ankylosing spondylitis blood seemed to carry a telltale TCR beta motif made of eight or nine highly homologous variants.

Germline CDR1 is LGHDT and CDR2 is YNNKEL (reference sequence). CDR3 size: 14 residues. Trimming removed 0 bases at V and 6 bases at J, with 9 bases between. Researchers built TCR beta libraries using quantitative 5'-RACE with molecular barcodes. One entry per CDR3 protein results from TCRdb running MiXCR on the 5' RACE reads. In the table there are some 700,000 distinct CDR3 sequences, about 20% of which are singletons. Sequencing was done on a sample of blood, either unsorted or a sorted T cell fraction (not recorded which). The chain carries TRBV3-1 and TRBJ1-5; D is possibly TRBD1 (5 bases). The clonotype originates from a male donor with ankylosing spondylitis. CDR3 region: CASSQEQGGQPQHF. The CDR3 region has the DNA TGTGCCAGCAGCCAAGAGCAGGGTGGTCAGCCCCAGCATTTT.